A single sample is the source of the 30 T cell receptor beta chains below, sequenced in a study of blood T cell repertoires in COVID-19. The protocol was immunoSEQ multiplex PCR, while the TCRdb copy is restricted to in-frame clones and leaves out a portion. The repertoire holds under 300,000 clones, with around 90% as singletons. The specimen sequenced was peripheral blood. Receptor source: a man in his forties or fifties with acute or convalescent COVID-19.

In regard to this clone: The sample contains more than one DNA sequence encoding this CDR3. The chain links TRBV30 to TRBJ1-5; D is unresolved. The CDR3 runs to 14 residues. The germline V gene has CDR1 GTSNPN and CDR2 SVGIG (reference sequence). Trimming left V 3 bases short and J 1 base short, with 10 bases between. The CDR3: CAWSHGESNQPQHF. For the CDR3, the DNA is TGTGCCTGGAGCCACGGGGAGAGCAATCAGCCCCAGCATTTT.

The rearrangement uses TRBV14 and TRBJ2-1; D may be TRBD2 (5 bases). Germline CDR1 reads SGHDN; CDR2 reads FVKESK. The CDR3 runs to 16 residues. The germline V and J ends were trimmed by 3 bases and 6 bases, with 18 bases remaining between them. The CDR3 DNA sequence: TGTGCCAGCAGCCATATGGACGGGGTCGCGGCCAATGAGCAGTTCTTC. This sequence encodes CASSHMDGVAANEQFF.

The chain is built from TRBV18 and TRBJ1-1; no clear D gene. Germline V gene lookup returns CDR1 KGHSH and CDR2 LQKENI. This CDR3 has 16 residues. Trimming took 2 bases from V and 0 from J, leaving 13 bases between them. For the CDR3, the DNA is TGTGCCAGCTCACCATGGTCCACAGATATGAACACTGAAGCTTTCTTT. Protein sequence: CASSPWSTDMNTEAFF.

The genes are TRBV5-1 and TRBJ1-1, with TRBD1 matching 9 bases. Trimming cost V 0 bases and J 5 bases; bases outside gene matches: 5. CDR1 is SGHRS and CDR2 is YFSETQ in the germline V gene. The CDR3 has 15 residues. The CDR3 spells CASSLGGQGGTEAFF. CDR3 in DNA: TGCGCCAGCAGCTTGGGGGGACAGGGAGGAACTGAAGCTTTCTTT.

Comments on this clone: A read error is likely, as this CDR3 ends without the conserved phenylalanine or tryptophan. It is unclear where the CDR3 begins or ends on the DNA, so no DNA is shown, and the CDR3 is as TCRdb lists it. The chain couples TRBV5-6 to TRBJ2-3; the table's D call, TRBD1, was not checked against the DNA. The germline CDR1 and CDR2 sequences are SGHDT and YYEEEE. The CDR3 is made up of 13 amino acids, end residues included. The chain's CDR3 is CASSFGTGSFFTL.

CDR3 DNA sequence: TGTGCCAGTTCCCGACAGGGGTTGAGAGATTCACCCCTCCACTTT. Protein: CASSRQGLRDSPLHF. The chain links TRBV19 to TRBJ1-6, with 8 bases aligning to TRBD1. The junction had 11 bases not matched to a gene; V was cut back by 8 bases and J by 8 bases. This CDR3 has 15 residues. In germline, CDR1 is LNHDA, CDR2 SQIVND (reference sequence).

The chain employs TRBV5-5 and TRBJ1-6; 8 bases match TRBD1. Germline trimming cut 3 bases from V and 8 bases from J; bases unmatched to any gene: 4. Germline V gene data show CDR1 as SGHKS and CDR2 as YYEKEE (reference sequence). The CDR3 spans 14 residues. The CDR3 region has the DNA TGTGCCAGCAGCTGGGACAGGACCTATTCACCCCTCCACTTT. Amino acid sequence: CASSWDRTYSPLHF.

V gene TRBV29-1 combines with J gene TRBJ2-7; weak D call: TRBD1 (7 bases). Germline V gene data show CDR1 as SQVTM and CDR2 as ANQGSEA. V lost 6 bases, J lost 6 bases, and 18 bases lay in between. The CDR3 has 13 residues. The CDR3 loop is CSVGQVEGGEQYF. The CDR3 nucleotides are TGCAGCGTCGGACAGGTAGAGGGGGGCGAGCAGTACTTC.

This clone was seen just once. In nucleotides, the CDR3 is TGTGCCAGCAGCAGGACCCCGACAGTCTCCTACGAGCAGTACTTC. It is translated as CASSRTPTVSYEQYF. The chain carries TRBV9 and TRBJ2-7; tentatively, D is TRBD1 (5 bases). The CDR3 totals 15 residues. V lost 4 bases, J lost 0 bases, and 14 bases lay in between. Germline V gene data show CDR1 as SGDLS and CDR2 as YYNGEE.

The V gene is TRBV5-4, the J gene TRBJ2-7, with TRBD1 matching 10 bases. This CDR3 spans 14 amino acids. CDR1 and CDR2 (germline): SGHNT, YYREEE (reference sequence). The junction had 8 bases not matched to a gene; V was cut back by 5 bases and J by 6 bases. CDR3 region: CASSRGTGAREQYF. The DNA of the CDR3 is TGTGCCAGCAGTCGCGGGACAGGGGCTCGCGAGCAGTACTTC. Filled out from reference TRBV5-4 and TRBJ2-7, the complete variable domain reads ETGVTQSPTHLIKTRGQQVTLRCSSQSGHNTVSWYQQALGQGPQFIFQYYREEENGRGNFPPRFSGLQFPNYSSELNVNALELDDSALYLCASSRGTGAREQYFGPGTRLTVT.

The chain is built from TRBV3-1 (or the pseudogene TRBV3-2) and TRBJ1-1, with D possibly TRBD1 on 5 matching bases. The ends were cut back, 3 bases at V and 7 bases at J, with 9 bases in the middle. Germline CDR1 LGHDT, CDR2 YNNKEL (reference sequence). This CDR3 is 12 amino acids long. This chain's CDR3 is CASSQDQGEAFF. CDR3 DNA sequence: TGTGCCAGCAGCCAGGATCAGGGTGAAGCTTTCTTT.

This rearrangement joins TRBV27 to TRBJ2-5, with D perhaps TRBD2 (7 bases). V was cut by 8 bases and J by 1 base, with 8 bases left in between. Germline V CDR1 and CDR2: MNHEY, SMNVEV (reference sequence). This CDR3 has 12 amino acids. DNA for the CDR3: TGTGCCAGCGGGGGGGCCCAAGAGACCCAGTACTTC. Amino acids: CASGGAQETQYF.

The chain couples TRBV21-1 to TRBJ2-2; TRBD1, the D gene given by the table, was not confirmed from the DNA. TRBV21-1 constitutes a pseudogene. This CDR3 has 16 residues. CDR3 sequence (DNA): TGTGCCAGCAGCCCTCCCCAGGGTTCGAACACCGGGGAGCTGTTTTTT. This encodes CASSPPQGSNTGELFF.

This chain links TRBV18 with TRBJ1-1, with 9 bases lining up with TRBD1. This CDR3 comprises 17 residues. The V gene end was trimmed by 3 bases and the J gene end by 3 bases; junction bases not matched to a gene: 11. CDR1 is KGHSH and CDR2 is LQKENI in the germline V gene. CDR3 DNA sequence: TGTGCCAGCTCACCTTTACAGGGGGCGCGAGGGGACACTGAAGCTTTCTTT. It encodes CASSPLQGARGDTEAFF.

The CDR3 nucleotides read TGTGCCAGCAGCGCAGGACAGGGGGGCTATGGCTACACCTTC. Amino acid sequence: CASSAGQGGYGYTF. The chain couples TRBV9 to TRBJ1-2; 10 positions match TRBD1. This CDR3 is built from 14 residues. Germline CDR1 is SGDLS and CDR2 is YYNGEE. Trimming took 3 bases from V and 4 from J; bases not matched to a gene: 3.

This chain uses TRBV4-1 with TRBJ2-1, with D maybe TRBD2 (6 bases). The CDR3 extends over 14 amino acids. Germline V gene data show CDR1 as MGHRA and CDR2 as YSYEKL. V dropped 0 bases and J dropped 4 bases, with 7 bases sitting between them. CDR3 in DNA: TGCGCCAGCAGCCAAGATCGGGGGTACAATGAGCAGTTCTTC. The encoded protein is CASSQDRGYNEQFF.

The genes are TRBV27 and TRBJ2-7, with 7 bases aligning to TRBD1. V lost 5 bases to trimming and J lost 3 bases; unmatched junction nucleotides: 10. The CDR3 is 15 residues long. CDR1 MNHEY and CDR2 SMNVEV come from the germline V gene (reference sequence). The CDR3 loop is CASSGVGDSLYEQYF. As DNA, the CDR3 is TGTGCCAGCAGTGGGGTTGGGGACAGTCTCTACGAGCAGTACTTC.

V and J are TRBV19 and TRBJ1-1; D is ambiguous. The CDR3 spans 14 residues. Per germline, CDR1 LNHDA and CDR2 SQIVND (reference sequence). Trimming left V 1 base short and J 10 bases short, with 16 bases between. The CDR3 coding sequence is TGTGCCAGTAGTATAGGTACGAGGGCTGTCGGAGCTTTCTTT. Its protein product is CASSIGTRAVGAFF.

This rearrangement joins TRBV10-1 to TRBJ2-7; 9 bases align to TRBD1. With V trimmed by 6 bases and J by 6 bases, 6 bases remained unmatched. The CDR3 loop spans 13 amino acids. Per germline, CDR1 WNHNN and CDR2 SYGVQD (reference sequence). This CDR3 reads CASRKRQGGEQYF. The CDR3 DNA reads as TGCGCCAGCAGGAAACGACAGGGGGGCGAGCAGTACTTC.

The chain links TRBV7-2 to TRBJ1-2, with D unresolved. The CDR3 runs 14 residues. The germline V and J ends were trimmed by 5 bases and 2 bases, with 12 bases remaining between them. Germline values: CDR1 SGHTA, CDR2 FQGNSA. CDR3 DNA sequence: TGTGCCAGCAGCCAGGAGGGATGGAACTATGGCTACACCTTC. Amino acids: CASSQEGWNYGYTF.

CDR3 residues: CASSRQGADQPQHF. The CDR3 DNA follows: TGTGCCAGCAGTCGACAGGGGGCGGATCAGCCCCAGCATTTT. The V and J genes are TRBV2 and TRBJ1-5; TRBD1 matches 10 bases. Germline V gene sequence: CDR1 SNHLY, CDR2 FYNNEI. The CDR3 covers 14 residues. After removal of 5 bases from V and 5 bases from J, the junction contained 3 bases not matched to a gene.

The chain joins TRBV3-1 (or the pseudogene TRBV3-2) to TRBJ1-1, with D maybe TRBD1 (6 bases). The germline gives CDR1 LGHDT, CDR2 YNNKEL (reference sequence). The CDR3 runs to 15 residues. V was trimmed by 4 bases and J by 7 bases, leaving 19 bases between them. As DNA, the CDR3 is TGTGCCAGCAGCCGAAACATCCGGGGACACCATGAAGCTTTCTTT. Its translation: CASSRNIRGHHEAFF.

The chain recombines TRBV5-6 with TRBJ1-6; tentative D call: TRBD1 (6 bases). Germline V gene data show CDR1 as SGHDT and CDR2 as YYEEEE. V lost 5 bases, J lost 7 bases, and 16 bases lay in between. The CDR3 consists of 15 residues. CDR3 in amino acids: CASSPSGGPNSPLHF. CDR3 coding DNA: TGTGCCAGCAGTCCGTCCGGGGGGCCGAATTCACCCCTCCACTTT.

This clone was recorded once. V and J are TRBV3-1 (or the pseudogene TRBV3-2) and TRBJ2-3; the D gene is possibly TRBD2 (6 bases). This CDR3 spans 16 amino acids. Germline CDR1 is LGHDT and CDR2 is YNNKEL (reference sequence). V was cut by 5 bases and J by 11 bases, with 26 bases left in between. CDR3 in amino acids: CASSGRLEMQLGGQYF. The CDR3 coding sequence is TGTGCCAGCAGCGGCCGGCTAGAAATGCAGTTGGGGGGGCAGTATTTT.

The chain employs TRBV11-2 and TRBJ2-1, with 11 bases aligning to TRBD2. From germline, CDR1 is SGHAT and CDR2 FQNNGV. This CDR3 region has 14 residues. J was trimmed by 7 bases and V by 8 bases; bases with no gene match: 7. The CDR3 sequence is CASVPGLAANEQFF. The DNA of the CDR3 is TGTGCCAGCGTGCCGGGACTAGCGGCTAATGAGCAGTTCTTC.

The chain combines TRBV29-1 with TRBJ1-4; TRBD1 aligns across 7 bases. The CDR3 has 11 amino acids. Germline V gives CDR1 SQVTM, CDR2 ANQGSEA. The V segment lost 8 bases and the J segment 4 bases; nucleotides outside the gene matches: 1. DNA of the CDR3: TGCAGCTACAGGGGTAATGAAAAACTGTTTTTT. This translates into CSYRGNEKLFF.

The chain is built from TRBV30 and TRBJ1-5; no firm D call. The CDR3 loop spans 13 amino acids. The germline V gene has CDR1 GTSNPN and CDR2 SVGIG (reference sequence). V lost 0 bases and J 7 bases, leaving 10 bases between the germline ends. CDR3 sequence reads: CAWSVSNGQPQHF. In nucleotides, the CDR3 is TGTGCCTGGAGTGTATCGAACGGGCAGCCCCAGCATTTT.

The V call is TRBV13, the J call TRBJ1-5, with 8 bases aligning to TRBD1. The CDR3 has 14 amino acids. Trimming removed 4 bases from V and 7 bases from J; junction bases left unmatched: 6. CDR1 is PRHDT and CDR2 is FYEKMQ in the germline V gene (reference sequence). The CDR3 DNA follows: TGTGCCAGCAGCTACGGACAGGGAGGGCAGCCCCAGCATTTT. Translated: CASSYGQGGQPQHF. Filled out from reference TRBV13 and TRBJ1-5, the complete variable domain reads AAGVIQSPRHLIKEKRETATLKCYPIPRHDTVYWYQQGPGQDPQFLISFYEKMQSDKGSIPDRFSAQQFSDYHSELNMSSLELGDSALYFCASSYGQGGQPQHFGDGTRLSIL.

In DNA, the CDR3 is TGCGCCAGCAGCTTAAGAACAGTGAACACTGAAGCTTTCTTT. Translating it yields CASSLRTVNTEAFF. This sequence joins TRBV5-1 and TRBJ1-1; D ambiguous. The CDR3 is 14 residues long. V dropped 2 bases and J dropped 0 bases, with 8 bases sitting between them. Per the germline V gene, CDR1 is SGHRS and CDR2 is YFSETQ.

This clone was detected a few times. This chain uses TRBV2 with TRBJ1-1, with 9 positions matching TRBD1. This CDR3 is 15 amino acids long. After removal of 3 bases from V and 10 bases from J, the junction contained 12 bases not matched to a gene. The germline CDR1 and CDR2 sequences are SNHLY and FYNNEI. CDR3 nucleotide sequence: TGTGCCAGCAGTGATCAGGGACAGGGAGATAGGGCAGCTTTCTTT. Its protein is CASSDQGQGDRAAFF.